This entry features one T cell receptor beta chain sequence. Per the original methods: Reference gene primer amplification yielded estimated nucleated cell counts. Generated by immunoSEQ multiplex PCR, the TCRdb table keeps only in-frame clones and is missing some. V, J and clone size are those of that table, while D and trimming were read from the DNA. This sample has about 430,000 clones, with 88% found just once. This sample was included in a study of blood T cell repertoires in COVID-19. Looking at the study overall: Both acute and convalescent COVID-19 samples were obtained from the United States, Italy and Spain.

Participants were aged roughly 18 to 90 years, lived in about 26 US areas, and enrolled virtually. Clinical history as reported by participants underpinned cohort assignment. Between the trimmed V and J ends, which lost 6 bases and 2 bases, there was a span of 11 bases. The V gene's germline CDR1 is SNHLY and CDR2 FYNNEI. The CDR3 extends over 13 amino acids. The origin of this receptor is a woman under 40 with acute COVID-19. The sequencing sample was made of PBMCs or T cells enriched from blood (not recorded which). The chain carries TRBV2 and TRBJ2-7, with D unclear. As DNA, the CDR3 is TGTGCCAGCAGGTACAGAGAGCCCTACGAGCAGTACTTC. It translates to CASRYREPYEQYF.